A selection of T cell receptor beta chains follows, all from one sample in a study of shared clonotypes between healthy human individuals. Clones were read by immunoSEQ multiplex PCR, and TCRdb kept only the in-frame ones, dropping some. The profile shows 550,000 to 700,000 clones, 73% of them singletons. The source material was memory CD4+ T cells sorted from blood. The receptors here all came from a young woman in good health. CDR3s include the opening cysteine and the closing phenylalanine or tryptophan. The D gene is left open where the match is weak. Size tells how often a clone was seen (once, few, many) or the class of an expanded clone, and some rows leave it out.

j_gene	v_gene	d_gene	abundance	CDR3nt	CDR3aa
TRBJ2-7	TRBV28	.	.	TGTGCCAGCAGTTTTGGGGGGGCCAGGAACGAGCAGTACTTC	CASSFGGARNEQYF
TRBJ2-3	TRBV5-4	.	.	TGTGCCAGCAGCCCCTTGCTCGAGCGGGTCGGGACAGATACGCAGTATTTT	CASSPLLERVGTDTQYF
TRBJ1-4	TRBV14	.	few	TGTGCCAGCAGCCAACAGCCCGCAACTAATGAAAAACTGTTTTTT	CASSQQPATNEKLFF
TRBJ2-7	TRBV18	TRBD1	.	TGTGCCAGCTCACCAGGACAGGGGGTGGCCGAGCAGTACTTC	CASSPGQGVAEQYF
TRBJ2-3	TRBV5-1	TRBD2	.	TGCGCCAGCAGCTGGCCTTACGGGAGGATTACAGATACGCAGTATTTT	CASSWPYGRITDTQYF
TRBJ1-5	TRBV19	.	.	TGTGCCAGTAGTATGTCGGGAGGGGGAAAGGGGCCCCAGCATTTT	CASSMSGGGKGPQHF
TRBJ2-5	TRBV5-1	TRBD2	.	TGCGCCAGCAGCGGTACCGGGACTAGCGGGAGGGCCCTCCAAGAGACCCAGTACTTC	CASSGTGTSGRALQETQYF
TRBJ1-3	TRBV5-5	.	.	TGTGCCAGCAGCCCGACCGGAGACTCTGGAAACACCATATATTTT	CASSPTGDSGNTIYF
TRBJ1-2	TRBV28	TRBD1	.	TGTGCCAGCAGTTTAAACAACAGGGGCTCCTCCTTC	CASSLNNRGSSF
TRBJ2-5	TRBV29-1	.	.	TGCAGCGTTGGAGGGGCTTCGATACAAGAGACCCAGTACTTC	CSVGGASIQETQYF
TRBJ2-5	TRBV30	.	.	TGTGCCTGGAGCAAGGCCGCCCAAGAGACCCAGTACTTC	CAWSKAAQETQYF
TRBJ2-5	TRBV7-3	TRBD2	.	TGTGCCAGCAGCCCCCTGACTAGCGGTCCCCTGAAAGAGACCCAGTACTTC	CASSPLTSGPLKETQYF
TRBJ2-3	TRBV11-2	.	few	TGTGCCAGCAGCTCTTATACAGATACGCAGTATTTT	CASSSYTDTQYF
TRBJ1-2	TRBV5-1	.	.	TGCGCCAGTCACAGCTCAGGGTACTATGGCTACACCTTC	CASHSSGYYGYTF
TRBJ1-2	TRBV18	TRBD1	.	TGTGCCAGCTCACCCGGGGACAGAAACTATGGCTACACCTTC	CASSPGDRNYGYTF
TRBJ2-7	TRBV5-1	.	.	TGCGCCAGCAGCTTAGGGGATTCGGTAGCCTACGAGCAGTACTTC	CASSLGDSVAYEQYF
TRBJ2-2	TRBV28	.	.	TGTGCCAGCAGTACCTCAGGGGCCCGAGGAGCCGGGGAGCTGTTTTTT	CASSTSGARGAGELFF
TRBJ2-2	TRBV6-1	TRBD2	.	TGTGCCAGCAGGCCGGGACTAGCTTTCGGGGAGCTGTTTTTT	CASRPGLAFGELFF
TRBJ2-5	TRBV21-1	.	.	TGTGCCAGCAGCAAAGACCTTCGGGCCGCCGGGACCCAGTACTTC	CASSKDLRAAGTQYF
TRBJ2-7	TRBV6-5	TRBD2	.	TGTGCCAGCAGACGAGCGGGAGAGGCCGAGCAGTACTTC	CASRRAGEAEQYF
TRBJ2-5	TRBV6-5	TRBD2	.	TGTGCCAGCAGTTACCAGGGACTAGCGGGAGGGGAGACCCAGTACTTC	CASSYQGLAGGETQYF
TRBJ2-5	TRBV7-8	TRBD2	.	TGTGCCAGCAGCAAGGGCCTGACTAGCGGGTACCAAGAGACCCAGTACTTC	CASSKGLTSGYQETQYF
TRBJ2-3	TRBV5-1	.	.	TGCGCCAGCAGCTTGGGTCTTAGCACAGATACGCAGTATTTT	CASSLGLSTDTQYF
TRBJ2-7	TRBV7-9	.	.	TGTGCCAGCAGCCCGAATAAAGGTTCCTCCTACGAGCAGTACTTC	CASSPNKGSSYEQYF
TRBJ2-7	TRBV29-1	TRBD2	.	TGCAGCGTGCGGACAAGCGGGGGGCCTTACGAGCAGTACTTC	CSVRTSGGPYEQYF
TRBJ1-5	TRBV6-1	.	few	TGTGCCAGCAACCTGTATAGCAATCAGCCCCAGCATTTT	CASNLYSNQPQHF
TRBJ2-7	TRBV28	.	.	TGTGCCAGCACCAAGACAGGCCTCTACGAGCAGTACTTC	CASTKTGLYEQYF
TRBJ2-3	TRBV19	TRBD1	.	TGTGCCAGTAGTATAGAGGCAGGGGGCGCGTTAGATACGCAGTATTTT	CASSIEAGGALDTQYF
TRBJ2-3	TRBV28	.	.	TGTGCCAGCAGTCTTCTAAGCACAGATACGCAGTATTTT	CASSLLSTDTQYF
TRBJ1-2	TRBV7-2	TRBD1	.	TGTGCCAGCAGCCCCGGGACAGCCCTGAGCTACACCTTC	CASSPGTALSYTF
TRBJ2-1	TRBV21-1	.	.	TGTGCCAGCAGCAAAGGACCGTGGGGGAGGGCCGTCCATGAGCAGTTCTTC	CASSKGPWGRAVHEQFF
TRBJ2-7	TRBV21-1	.	.	TGTGCCAGCAGCGCAAGTCTCAGACAGGGCTACGAGCAGTACTTC	CASSASLRQGYEQYF
TRBJ2-7	TRBV13	TRBD2	.	TGTGCCAGCAGCCTCGGGCCCCCTAGCGGTACCTACGAGCAGTACTTC	CASSLGPPSGTYEQYF
TRBJ2-1	TRBV7-2	.	.	TGTGCCAGCAGCTTGGACTATGCAAACAATGAGCAGTTCTTC	CASSLDYANNEQFF
TRBJ1-5	TRBV6-6	.	.	TGTGCCAGCAGTTATGAGGTAATGGGCAATCAGCCCCAGCATTTT	CASSYEVMGNQPQHF
TRBJ2-1	TRBV27	TRBD1	.	TGTGCCAGCAGAAACCCCGGGACAGGGAGGGGTGAGCAGTTCTTC	CASRNPGTGRGEQFF
TRBJ1-2	TRBV5-1	TRBD1	few	TGCGCCAGCAGCGACAGGGGGCTTAATGGGGGCTACACCTTC	CASSDRGLNGGYTF
TRBJ2-5	TRBV14	TRBD2	.	TGTGCCAGCAGCCTCAGACTAGCGGGAGCTGAGACCCAGTACTTC	CASSLRLAGAETQYF
TRBJ2-5	TRBV10-2	.	few	TGCGCCAGCAGTGATCAGGGTTGGGAGACCCAGTACTTC	CASSDQGWETQYF
TRBJ1-1	TRBV7-9	TRBD1	many	TGTGCCAGCAGCCCAGGACAGGGATGGAACACTGAAGCTTTCTTT	CASSPGQGWNTEAFF